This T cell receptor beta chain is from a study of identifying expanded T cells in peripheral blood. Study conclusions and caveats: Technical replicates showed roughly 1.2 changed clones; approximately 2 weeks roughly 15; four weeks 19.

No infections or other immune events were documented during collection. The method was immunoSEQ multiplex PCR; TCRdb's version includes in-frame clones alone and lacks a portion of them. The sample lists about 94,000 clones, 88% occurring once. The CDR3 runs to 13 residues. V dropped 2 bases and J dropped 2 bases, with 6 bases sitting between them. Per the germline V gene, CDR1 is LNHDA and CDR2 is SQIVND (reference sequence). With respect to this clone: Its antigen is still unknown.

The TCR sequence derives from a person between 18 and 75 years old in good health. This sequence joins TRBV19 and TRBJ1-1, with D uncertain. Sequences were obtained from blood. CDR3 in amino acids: CASSILGNTEAFF. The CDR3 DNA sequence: TGTGCCAGTAGTATACTCGGAAACACTGAAGCTTTCTTT.